The rows below give T cell receptor beta chains drawn from one sample of a study of blood T cell repertoires in COVID-19. TCRdb's table, derived via immunoSEQ multiplex PCR, lists solely in-frame clones and lacks some. The sample yields around 260,000 clones, 88% seen once. The specimen was peripheral blood. These TCRs come from a man in his 60s who had recovered from COVID-19. Both conserved end residues are part of each CDR3. D genes are given only for firm matches. Rows may omit the clone size; those that give it use once, few, many or a size class.

cdr3_nt cdr3_aa d_call j_call clone_size v_call
TGTGCCAGCAGCCTCATACTGCCGGGGGACGGAGAGACCCAGTACTTC CASSLILPGDGETQYF - TRBJ2-5 - TRBV7-7
TGTGCCAGCAGTAACGGAGGACAGGGCACAGATACGCAGTATTTT CASSNGGQGTDTQYF TRBD1 TRBJ2-3 - TRBV27
TGTGCCAGCAGCTTCGTAGGGGGCAATGGCTACACCTTC CASSFVGGNGYTF TRBD1 TRBJ1-2 - TRBV7-3
TGTGCCAGCAGCTTAGCGGGGGGGCAGGTGGAGACCCAGTACTTC CASSLAGGQVETQYF TRBD2 TRBJ2-5 - TRBV3-1/TRBV3-2
TGTGCCAGCAGAACCGGGACAGTGACCTCCTATAATTCACCCCTCCACTTT CASRTGTVTSYNSPLHF TRBD1 TRBJ1-6 - TRBV2
TGTGCCAGCAGTTACGACGGGAATTATGGCTACACCTTC CASSYDGNYGYTF - TRBJ1-2 - TRBV6-2/TRBV6-3
TGTGCCATCAGTGAGTCGGTTGTTGGGACAAATAGCAATCAGCCCCAGCATTTT CAISESVVGTNSNQPQHF - TRBJ1-5 - TRBV10-3
TGTGCCAGCAGCGTAGGAGCGGGGGGGCTCGGTGAGACCCAGTACTTC CASSVGAGGLGETQYF TRBD2 TRBJ2-5 once TRBV9
TGTGCCAGCAGCCCACCTCCGGACGGGGGGAATTCACCCCTCCACTTT CASSPPPDGGNSPLHF - TRBJ1-6 - TRBV9
TGTGCCAGCACCGGCATTAGTATCGAGGTCAGGGGGCCTGCAGAGACCCAGTACTTC CASTGISIEVRGPAETQYF TRBD1 TRBJ2-5 - TRBV7-6
TGCGCCAGCAGCCAAGCCAGGTCGAATTCACCCCTCCACTTT CASSQARSNSPLHF - TRBJ1-6 few TRBV4-1
TGTGCCAGCAGCGTAGGCGGGGGACACTGGAAATCTGGAAACACCATATATTTT CASSVGGGHWKSGNTIYF - TRBJ1-3 - TRBV9
TGTGCCAGCAGCGCAGAGGGACACGATACGCAGTATTTT CASSAEGHDTQYF - TRBJ2-3 - TRBV9
TGCGCCAGCAGCCCAGTCCCAGCGGGGGGGACGGAGACCCAGTACTTC CASSPVPAGGTETQYF TRBD2 TRBJ2-5 - TRBV5-1
TGTGCCTGGAGTCGACAGGGGGTCGGGGAGCTGTTTTTT CAWSRQGVGELFF TRBD1 TRBJ2-2 - TRBV30
TGTGCCAGCAGCCCAGGGCGAGGTAGGGATCATGGCTACACCTTC CASSPGRGRDHGYTF - TRBJ1-2 - TRBV7-9
TGCGCCAGCAGCAGGGGGACAAGTCTGGACTATGGCTACACCTTC CASSRGTSLDYGYTF - TRBJ1-2 once TRBV5-1
TGTGCCAGCAGCCAAGGTCTAGCGGGGGGACCGTACTTC CASSQGLAGGPYF TRBD2 TRBJ2-7 - TRBV3-1/TRBV3-2
TGTGCCAGCAGCCCGGGAGGAGGGGCGCTGGGGTATGGCTACACCTTC CASSPGGGALGYGYTF - TRBJ1-2 - TRBV5-4
TGTGCCAGCAGTTACGGAACAGGCCGAACCTCACCCCTCCACTTT CASSYGTGRTSPLHF - TRBJ1-6 - TRBV6-2/TRBV6-3
TGTGCCAGCAGCGGACAGCAAAGCCTTTATGGCTACACCTTC CASSGQQSLYGYTF - TRBJ1-2 - TRBV2
TGTGCCAGCAGCTTAGGGGGGGCCTCCTACAATGAGCAGTTCTTC CASSLGGASYNEQFF - TRBJ2-1 - TRBV5-4
TGTGCCAGCAGATCCACAGCAAATATTGAAGCTTTCTTT CASRSTANIEAFF - TRBJ1-1 - TRBV6-5
TGTGCCAGCAGCCCCCTTTTAAGGCAGGGGAACACTGAAGCTTTCTTT CASSPLLRQGNTEAFF - TRBJ1-1 few TRBV5-4
TGTGCCAGCAGCGGTCAGGGGGTCCCTTCGACTAATGAAAAACTGTTTTTT CASSGQGVPSTNEKLFF TRBD1 TRBJ1-4 - TRBV9
TGTGCCTGGATCGGCCTCGGGATTTATGGCTACACCTTC CAWIGLGIYGYTF - TRBJ1-2 - TRBV30
TGTGCCAGCAGTTACCCCCCGAGCTCTGGGGCCAACGTCCTGACTTTC CASSYPPSSGANVLTF - TRBJ2-6 - TRBV6-6
TGTGCCAGCAGTCCGGGACTAGCAGCGACCCAGTACTTC CASSPGLAATQYF TRBD2 TRBJ2-5 - TRBV6-5
TGTGCCAGCTCACCGAGGCAGGGGGCAACTACCTACGAGCAGTACTTC CASSPRQGATTYEQYF TRBD1 TRBJ2-7 - TRBV18
TGTGCCAGCACCCCAGGGGGCTTGAACACTGAAGCTTTCTTT CASTPGGLNTEAFF TRBD1 TRBJ1-1 - TRBV5-4
TGTGCCAGCAGGTCGGACAGGGAATCTTGGAACGAGCAGTACTTC CASRSDRESWNEQYF TRBD1 TRBJ2-7 - TRBV5-6
TGTGCCAGCAGGACGGGAGCCTCTGGCTACACCTTC CASRTGASGYTF - TRBJ1-2 - TRBV12-3/TRBV12-4
TGTGCCAGCATTCCTGGACAGTTGTATAATTCACCCCTCCACTTT CASIPGQLYNSPLHF - TRBJ1-6 - TRBV5-8
TGTGCCAGCAGCTCGGCAGGGTATGTTAGGACCGGGGAGCTGTTTTTT CASSSAGYVRTGELFF - TRBJ2-2 - TRBV9
TGTGCCCGAAGCGGGGACAACACAGATACGCAGTATTTT CARSGDNTDTQYF - TRBJ2-3 - TRBV30
TGTGCCAGCAGCTGGGTCGGACAGGGAAGCACTGAAGCTTTCTTT CASSWVGQGSTEAFF TRBD1 TRBJ1-1 few TRBV7-9
TGTGCCAGCAGCCAAGTAGGACAGGGGGCGACAGATACGCAGTATTTT CASSQVGQGATDTQYF TRBD1 TRBJ2-3 - TRBV3-1/TRBV3-2
TGTGCCAGCAGCTTAGTGGTCGGTCAGGGGGCTATAAGGTTGAATACGCAGTATTTT CASSLVVGQGAIRLNTQYF TRBD1 TRBJ2-3 - TRBV7-6
TGCGCCAGCAGCTTGGAACCCCGGTTGGCCTATAATTCACCCCTCCACTTT CASSLEPRLAYNSPLHF - TRBJ1-6 - TRBV5-1
TGTGCCAGCTCGACCCGGACAGGGGGCATTCAATCCTACGAGCAGTACTTC CASSTRTGGIQSYEQYF TRBD1 TRBJ2-7 few TRBV18
TGCGCCAGCAGCTTGATAGCGGGAACAGACCCCTACAATGAGCAGTTCTTC CASSLIAGTDPYNEQFF TRBD2 TRBJ2-1 - TRBV5-1
TGTGCCAGCAGTTACTCAAGGGCGGGGGGCACAGATACGCAGTATTTT CASSYSRAGGTDTQYF TRBD2 TRBJ2-3 once TRBV6-5
TGTGCCAGCAGCCCCCGGGACTACACGTACAATGAGCAGTTCTTC CASSPRDYTYNEQFF TRBD2 TRBJ2-1 - TRBV7-6
TGTGCCAGTAGTATACCCCGGGACAGGGGAACTGAAGCTTTCTTT CASSIPRDRGTEAFF TRBD1 TRBJ1-1 - TRBV19
TGTGCCAGCTCACCACAGGGGGTGAACACTGAAGCTTTCTTT CASSPQGVNTEAFF - TRBJ1-1 - TRBV18
TGTGCCAGCAGTGAATCGGGACTAGCGGGGAGGGAGACCCAGTACTTC CASSESGLAGRETQYF TRBD2 TRBJ2-5 - TRBV2
TGTGCCACCAGCAGAGAAGGGACAGGAGCCACCGGGGAGCTGTTTTTT CATSREGTGATGELFF TRBD1 TRBJ2-2 - TRBV15
TGTGCCAGCAGCAGCTTTCGCACAGATACGCAGTATTTT CASSSFRTDTQYF - TRBJ2-3 - TRBV7-6
TGTGCCAGCAGCCCCCCGACAGAGTACCAAGAGACCCAGTACTTC CASSPPTEYQETQYF - TRBJ2-5 - TRBV5-6
TGTGCCAGCAGTTACCAGACAGGGGCCCCCAATCCCGGGGAGCTGTTTTTT CASSYQTGAPNPGELFF TRBD1 TRBJ2-2 once TRBV7-9
TGCGCCAGCAGCTACGCGGGGGCGCTGAACACTGAAGCTTTCTTT CASSYAGALNTEAFF - TRBJ1-1 once TRBV5-1
TGTGCCAGCAGCCTCGGGGTAGCGGGGGAGTTGGAGACCCAGTACTTC CASSLGVAGELETQYF TRBD2 TRBJ2-5 once TRBV7-7
TGCGCCAGCAGCCTTACCCGACACGGGACAGGGGGCGACTATGGCTACACCTTC CASSLTRHGTGGDYGYTF TRBD1 TRBJ1-2 - TRBV5-1
TGTGCCAGCAGCGTAGAGGGGTTCTCAGATACGCAGTATTTT CASSVEGFSDTQYF - TRBJ2-3 - TRBV9
TGTGCCAGCAGCCGATCGCTACCGGGACTCGTAGGCCAAGAGACCCAGTACTTC CASSRSLPGLVGQETQYF - TRBJ2-5 - TRBV27
TGTGCCAGCCGGGGGGGACAGGGGGCAGTGGGCTACACCTTC CASRGGQGAVGYTF TRBD1 TRBJ1-2 once TRBV6-5
TGCGCCAGCAGCTTGGGTGGGGACAGGGGCACTGAAGCTTTCTTT CASSLGGDRGTEAFF TRBD1 TRBJ1-1 - TRBV5-1
TGTGCCAGCAGCGTAGCCCCAGGGGGGTCCTACGAGCAGTACTTC CASSVAPGGSYEQYF - TRBJ2-7 - TRBV9
TGTGCCAGCACTCCACCGGGACAGGGGAAAGGTGCTGAAGCTTTCTTT CASTPPGQGKGAEAFF TRBD1 TRBJ1-1 - TRBV6-6
TGTGCCAGCAGCTTGGCAGGCAGTCAAGAGACCCAGTACTTC CASSLAGSQETQYF - TRBJ2-5 - TRBV5-6